This T cell receptor (beta chain) was identified during a study of OX40 agonist ivuxolimab in advanced cancers. Study-wide context: Ivuxolimab, an agonistic anti-OX40 (CD134) antibody, was given to patients. While on treatment, patients had intravenous ivuxolimab at 0.01 to 10 mg/kg every 2 weeks.

The method was immunoSEQ multiplex PCR; TCRdb's version includes in-frame clones alone and lacks a portion of them. This sample has about 66,000 clones, with around 90% found just once. On this clone itself: Its matching antigen is unknown.

The study sampled blood at baseline, cycle 4 day 1, and cycle 7 day 1. The V gene's germline CDR1 is SGHAT and CDR2 FQNNGV. V gave up 1 base and J gave up 5 bases, with 9 bases separating them. The CDR3 runs 14 residues. General study results and limits: Expanded clones belonging to CD8+ T cells outnumbered, on average, those of CD4+.

This receptor was taken from an adult with an advanced solid tumor such as melanoma, head and neck, liver or kidney cancer. Specimen: CD4+ or CD8+ T cells sorted from blood, collected in a trial of the OX40 agonist ivuxolimab. The chain employs TRBV11-2 and TRBJ2-1; D is uncertain. The CDR3 region has the DNA TGTGCCAGCAGCTTAGGGTACCGCAACAATGAGCAGTTCTTC. Translation gives CASSLGYRNNEQFF. Based on the CDR3 plus reference TRBV11-2 and TRBJ2-1, the full variable domain is EAGVAQSPRYKIIEKRQSVAFWCNPISGHATLYWYQQILGQGPKLLIQFQNNGVVDDSQLPKDRFSAERLKGVDSTLKIQPAKLEDSAVYLCASSLGYRNNEQFFGPGTRLTVL.